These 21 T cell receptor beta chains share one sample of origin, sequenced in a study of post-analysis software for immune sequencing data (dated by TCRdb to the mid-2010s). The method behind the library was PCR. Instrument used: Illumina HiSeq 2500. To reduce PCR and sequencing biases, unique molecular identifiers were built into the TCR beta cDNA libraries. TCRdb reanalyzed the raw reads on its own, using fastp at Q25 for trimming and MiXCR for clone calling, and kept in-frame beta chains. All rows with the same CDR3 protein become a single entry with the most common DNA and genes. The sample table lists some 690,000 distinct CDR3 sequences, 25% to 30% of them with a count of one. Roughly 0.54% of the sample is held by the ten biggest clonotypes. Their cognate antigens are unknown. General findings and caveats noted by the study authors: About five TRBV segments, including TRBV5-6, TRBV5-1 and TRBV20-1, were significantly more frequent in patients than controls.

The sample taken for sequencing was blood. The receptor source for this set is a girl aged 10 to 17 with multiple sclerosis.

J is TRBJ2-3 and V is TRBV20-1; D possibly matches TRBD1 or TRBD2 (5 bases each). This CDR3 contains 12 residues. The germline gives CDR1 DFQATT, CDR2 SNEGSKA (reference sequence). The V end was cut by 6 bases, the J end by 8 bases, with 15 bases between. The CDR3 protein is CSAPGSGRTQYF. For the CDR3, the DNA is TGCAGTGCGCCCGGGTCGGGACGTACGCAGTATTTT.

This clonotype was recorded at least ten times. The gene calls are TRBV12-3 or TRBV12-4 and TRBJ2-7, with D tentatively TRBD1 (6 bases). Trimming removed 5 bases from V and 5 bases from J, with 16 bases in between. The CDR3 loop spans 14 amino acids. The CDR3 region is CASSTQQGLDEQYF. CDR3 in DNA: TGTGCCAGCAGTACCCAACAGGGTCTAGACGAGCAGTACTTC.

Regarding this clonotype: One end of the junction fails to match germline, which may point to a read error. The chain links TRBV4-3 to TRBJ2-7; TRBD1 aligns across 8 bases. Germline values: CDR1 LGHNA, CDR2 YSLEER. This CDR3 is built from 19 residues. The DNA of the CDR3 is TGCGCCGGCAGCCAAGATGTGCGGGCAGGGGGCTTTATGGCCTACGAGCAGTACTTC. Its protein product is CAGSQDVRAGGFMAYEQYF.

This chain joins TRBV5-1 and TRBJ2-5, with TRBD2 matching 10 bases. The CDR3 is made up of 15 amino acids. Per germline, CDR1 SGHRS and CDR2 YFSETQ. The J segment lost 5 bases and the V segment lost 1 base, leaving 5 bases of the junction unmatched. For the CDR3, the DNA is TGCGCCAGCAGCTTGACTAGCGGGGTTTGCGAGACCCAGTACTTC. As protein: CASSLTSGVCETQYF.

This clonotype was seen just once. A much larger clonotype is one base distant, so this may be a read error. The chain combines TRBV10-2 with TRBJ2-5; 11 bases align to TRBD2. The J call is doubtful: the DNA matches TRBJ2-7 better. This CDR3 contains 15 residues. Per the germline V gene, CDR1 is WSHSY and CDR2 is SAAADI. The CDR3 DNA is TGCGCCAGCAGTGCCCTAACTAGCGGGGGCGCCGAGCAGTACTTC. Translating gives CASSALTSGGAEQYF.

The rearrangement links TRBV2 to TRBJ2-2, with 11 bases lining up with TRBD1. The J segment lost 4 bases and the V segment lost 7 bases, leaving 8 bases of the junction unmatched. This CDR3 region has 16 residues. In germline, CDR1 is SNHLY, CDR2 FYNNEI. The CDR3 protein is CASIPEGTGGTGELFF. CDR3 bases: TGTGCCAGCATCCCCGAAGGGACAGGGGGCACCGGGGAGCTGTTTTTT.

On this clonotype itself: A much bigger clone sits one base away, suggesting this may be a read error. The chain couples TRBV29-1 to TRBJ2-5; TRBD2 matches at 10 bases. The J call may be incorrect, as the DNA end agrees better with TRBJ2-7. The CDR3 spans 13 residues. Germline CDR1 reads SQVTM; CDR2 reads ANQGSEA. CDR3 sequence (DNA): TGCAGCGTTGGAGCGGGAGGGCCCTGCGAGCAGTACTTC. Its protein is CSVGAGGPCEQYF.

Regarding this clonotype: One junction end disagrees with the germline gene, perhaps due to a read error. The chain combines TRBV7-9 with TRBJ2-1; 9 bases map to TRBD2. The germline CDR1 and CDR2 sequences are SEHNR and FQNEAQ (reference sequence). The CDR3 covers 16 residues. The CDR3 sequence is CASIGIAGANYNGQFF. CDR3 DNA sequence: TGTGCCAGCATTGGGATAGCGGGAGCTAACTACAATGGGCAGTTCTTC.

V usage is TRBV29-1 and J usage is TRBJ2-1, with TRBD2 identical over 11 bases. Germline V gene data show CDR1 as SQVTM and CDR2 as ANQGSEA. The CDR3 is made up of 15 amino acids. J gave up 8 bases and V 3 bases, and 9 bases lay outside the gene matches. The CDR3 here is CSVETSGILKDEQFF. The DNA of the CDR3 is TGCAGCGTTGAGACTAGCGGGATCCTCAAGGATGAGCAGTTCTTC.

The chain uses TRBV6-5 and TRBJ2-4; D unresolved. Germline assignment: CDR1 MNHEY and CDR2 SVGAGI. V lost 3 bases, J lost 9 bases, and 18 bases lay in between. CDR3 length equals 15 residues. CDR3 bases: TGTGCCAGCAGTTATGGTAGTGGCGCGTACGGCATTCAGTACTTC. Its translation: CASSYGSGAYGIQYF.

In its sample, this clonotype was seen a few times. CDR3 protein: CSAPRANNEQFF. For the CDR3, the DNA is TGCAGTGCCCCCAGAGCGAACAATGAGCAGTTCTTC. V and J are TRBV20-1 and TRBJ2-1; D gene ambiguous. V lost 6 bases and J 5 bases, leaving 11 bases between the germline ends. Germline CDR1 is DFQATT and CDR2 is SNEGSKA (reference sequence). This CDR3 contains 12 residues.

The CDR3, as DNA: TGTGCCAGCAGTGGGTTTGTGGGACCCAACAGGAGCTACACCTTC. As protein: CASSGFVGPNRSYTF. The chain joins TRBV25-1 to TRBJ1-2, with D maybe TRBD1 (5 bases). The CDR3 is made up of 15 amino acids. Germline CDR1 is MGHDK and CDR2 is SYGVNS. V was shortened by 4 bases and J by 9 bases, with 21 bases between the two germline ends.

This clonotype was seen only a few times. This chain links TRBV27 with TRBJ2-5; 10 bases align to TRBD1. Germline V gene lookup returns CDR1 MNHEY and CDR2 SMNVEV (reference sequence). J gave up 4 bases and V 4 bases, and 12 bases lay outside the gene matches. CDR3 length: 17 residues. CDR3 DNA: TGTGCCAGCAGTTCCCCCGGACAGGGGGTTAGAAGAGAGACCCAGTACTTC. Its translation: CASSSPGQGVRRETQYF.

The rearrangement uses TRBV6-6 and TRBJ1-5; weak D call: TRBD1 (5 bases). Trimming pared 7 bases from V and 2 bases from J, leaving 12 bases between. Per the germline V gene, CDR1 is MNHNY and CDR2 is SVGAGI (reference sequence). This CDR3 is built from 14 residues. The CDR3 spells CASTWGMGNQPQHF. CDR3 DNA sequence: TGTGCCAGCACCTGGGGGATGGGCAATCAGCCCCAGCATTTT.

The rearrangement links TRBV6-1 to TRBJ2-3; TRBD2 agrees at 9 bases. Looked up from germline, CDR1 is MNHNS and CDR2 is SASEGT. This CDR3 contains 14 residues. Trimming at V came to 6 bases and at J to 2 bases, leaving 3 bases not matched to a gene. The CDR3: CASRRGGVTDTQYF. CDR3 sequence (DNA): TGTGCCAGCAGGCGGGGGGGAGTCACAGATACGCAGTATTTT.

This CDR3 is CSAPRTSGGAGTYNEQFF. In nucleotides, the CDR3 is TGCAGTGCCCCCAGGACTAGCGGGGGGGCAGGAACCTACAATGAGCAGTTCTTC. The V gene is TRBV29-1, the J gene TRBJ2-1; 15 bases map to TRBD2. Germline values: CDR1 SQVTM, CDR2 ANQGSEA. The CDR3 loop spans 18 amino acids.

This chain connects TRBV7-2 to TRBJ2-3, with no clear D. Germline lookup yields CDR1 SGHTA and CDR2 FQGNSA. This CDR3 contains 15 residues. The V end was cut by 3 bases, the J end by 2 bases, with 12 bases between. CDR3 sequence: CASSLEQLSTDTQYF. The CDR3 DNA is TGTGCCAGCAGCTTGGAACAGTTGTCCACAGATACGCAGTATTTT.

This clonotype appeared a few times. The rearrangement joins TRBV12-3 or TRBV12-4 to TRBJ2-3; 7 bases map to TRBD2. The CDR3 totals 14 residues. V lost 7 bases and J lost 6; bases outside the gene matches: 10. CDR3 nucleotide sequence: TGTGCCAGCACCGCCGGGGGGTTTGGTGATACGCAGTATTTT. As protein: CASTAGGFGDTQYF.

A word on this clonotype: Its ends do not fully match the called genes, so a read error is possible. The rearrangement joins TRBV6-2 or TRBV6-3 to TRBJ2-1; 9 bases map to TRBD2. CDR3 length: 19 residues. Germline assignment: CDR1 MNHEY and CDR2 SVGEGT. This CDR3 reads CANSSPIRTSASSYNEQFF. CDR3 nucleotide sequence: TGTGCCAACAGTTCCCCGATTAGGACTAGCGCGAGCTCCTACAATGAGCAGTTCTTC.

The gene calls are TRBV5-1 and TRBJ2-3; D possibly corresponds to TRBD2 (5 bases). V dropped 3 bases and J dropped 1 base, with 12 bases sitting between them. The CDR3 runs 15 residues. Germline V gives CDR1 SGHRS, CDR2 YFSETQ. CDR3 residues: CASSSGVARTDTQYF. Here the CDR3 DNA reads TGCGCCAGCAGCTCCGGGGTTGCCCGCACAGATACGCAGTATTTT.

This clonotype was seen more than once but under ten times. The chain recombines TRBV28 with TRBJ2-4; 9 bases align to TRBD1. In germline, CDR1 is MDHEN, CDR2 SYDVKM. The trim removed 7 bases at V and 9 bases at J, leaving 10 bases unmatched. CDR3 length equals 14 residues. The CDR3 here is CASTRGGGQGIQYF. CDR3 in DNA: TGTGCCAGCACCCGAGGGGGGGGACAGGGCATTCAGTACTTC.